Below, one T cell receptor beta chain is given with its context. The record originates from a study of blood T cell repertoires in COVID-19. As for the study in general: Sites in the United States, Italy and Spain provided acute and convalescent COVID-19 samples. In each case, the material was cDNA or gDNA derived from T cells, B-cell-depleted T cells, or PBMCs.

The repertoire was sequenced with immunoSEQ multiplex PCR; TCRdb's copy has only in-frame clones and lacks some. Found here are about 25,000 clones, approximately 88% of them singletons; the top ten hold approximately 9%. The CDR3 totals 15 residues. The J segment lost 3 bases and the V segment lost 4 bases, leaving 5 bases of the junction unmatched. Germline assignment: CDR1 SGHDT and CDR2 YYEEEE. The chain links TRBV5-6 to TRBJ2-2, with 8 bases lining up with TRBD2. Material for sequencing was peripheral blood. The receptor comes from a human donor with active COVID-19. The donor label of this sample is uncertain. The CDR3 here is CASSPSGSDTGELFF. CDR3 bases: TGTGCCAGCAGCCCGAGCGGGAGCGACACCGGGGAGCTGTTTTTT.